These 28 T cell receptor beta chains were all obtained from the same sample, sequenced in a study of T-cell memory formation after mild COVID-19. TCRdb recomputed calls from the 5' RACE reads with MiXCR, one row per CDR3 protein. The top ten hold over 20% of the sample, which has some 290,000 distinct CDR3 sequences, about 17% seen once. Sequenced material: PBMCs or a T cell subset sorted from them (not recorded which). The receptors here all came from a young man who had mild COVID-19 (a few samples of this study predate the infection). Cell type and time point are not known.

This clonotype was counted between two and nine times. This chain uses TRBV5-1 with TRBJ2-4, with a weak D call TRBD2 (6 bases). The CDR3 is 14 amino acids. V lost 4 bases and J 15 bases, leaving 23 bases between the germline ends. The germline gives CDR1 SGHRS, CDR2 YFSETQ. CDR3 bases: TGCGCCAGCAGCCGATCGTCAGGGACTGGGGCTGGGTACTTC. It specifies CASSRSSGTGAGYF.

This clonotype was seen more than once but under ten times. The genes are TRBV6-2 or TRBV6-3 and TRBJ2-5; weak D call: TRBD1 (6 bases). V was pared by 6 bases and J by 9 bases, with 17 bases between. Looked up from germline, CDR1 is MNHEY and CDR2 is SVGEGT. The CDR3 has 13 residues. CDR3 DNA: TGTGCCAGCAGCTTGGACAGCACAGTGGCCCAGTACTTC. Protein sequence: CASSLDSTVAQYF.

The CDR3, as DNA: TGTGCCAGCAGCCATTCTGTTTTTATGAACACTGAAGCTTTCTTT. It yields the protein CASSHSVFMNTEAFF. The J gene is TRBJ1-1, the V gene TRBV3-1, with D unresolved. The germline gives CDR1 LGHDT, CDR2 YNNKEL (reference sequence). The V end lost 3 bases, the J end lost 0 bases, and 11 bases lay between the germline ends. The CDR3 length is 15 residues.

This clonotype was picked up many times. V gene TRBV5-5 combines with J gene TRBJ2-3; 9 positions match TRBD1. The CDR3 consists of 14 residues. V lost 9 bases and J lost 4; bases outside the gene matches: 9. The germline V gene has CDR1 SGHKS and CDR2 YYEKEE (reference sequence). This CDR3 is CATGTGNGADTQYF. DNA for the CDR3: TGTGCCACCGGGACAGGGAATGGCGCAGATACGCAGTATTTT.

This rearrangement joins TRBV4-1 to TRBJ2-4, with TRBD2 matching 7 bases. J lost 0 bases, V lost 3 bases, and 5 bases had no gene match. Per the germline V gene, CDR1 is MGHRA and CDR2 is YSYEKL. The CDR3 loop spans 16 amino acids. The CDR3 DNA reads TGCGCCAGCAGCCACCGAGCGGGACTAGCCAAAAACATTCAGTACTTC. The encoded protein is CASSHRAGLAKNIQYF.

This clonotype turned up a few times. The genes are TRBV27 and TRBJ1-6, with D unclear. The CDR3 totals 11 residues. Germline V CDR1 and CDR2: MNHEY, SMNVEV (reference sequence). The V end was cut by 8 bases, the J end by 9 bases, with 8 bases between. DNA of the CDR3: TGTGCCAGCGGGTATTTTTCACCCCTCCACTTT. It encodes CASGYFSPLHF.

This CDR3 reads CASGLIGETQYF. CDR3 DNA sequence: TGTGCTAGTGGTTTGATCGGAGAGACCCAGTACTTC. This rearrangement joins TRBV12-5 to TRBJ2-5; D is unresolved. This CDR3 contains 12 residues. The ends were cut back, 2 bases at V and 4 bases at J, with 5 bases in the middle. Germline CDR1 is LGHNT and CDR2 is FRNRAP.

This chain uses TRBV7-2 with TRBJ2-7, with TRBD1 matching over 8 bases. Germline values: CDR1 SGHTA, CDR2 FQGNSA. The V gene end was trimmed by 5 bases and the J gene end by 0 bases; junction bases not matched to a gene: 9. This CDR3 contains 16 residues. Here the CDR3 reads CASSPRRTGSSYEQYF. As DNA, the CDR3 is TGTGCCAGCAGCCCCAGACGGACAGGGAGCTCCTACGAGCAGTACTTC.

This clonotype has only a few counts. The gene calls are TRBV29-1 and TRBJ1-5; no definite D call. The CDR3 is 13 amino acids. V was trimmed by 5 bases and J by 5 bases, leaving 13 bases between them. CDR1 SQVTM and CDR2 ANQGSEA come from the germline V gene. This CDR3 reads CSVKVQDDQPQHF. CDR3 nucleotide sequence: TGCAGCGTTAAAGTGCAAGATGATCAGCCCCAGCATTTT. Drawing the rest from reference TRBV29-1 and TRBJ1-5, the complete variable domain is SAVISQKPSRDICQRGTSLTIQCQVDSQVTMMFWYRQQPGQSLTLIATANQGSEATYESGFVIDKFPISRPNLTFSTLTVSNMSPEDSSIYLCSVKVQDDQPQHFGDGTRLSIL.

This clonotype was seen only a few times. The J gene is TRBJ1-2, the V gene TRBV6-5; tentative D call: TRBD1 (6 bases). This CDR3 is 13 amino acids long. Germline V gene lookup returns CDR1 MNHEY and CDR2 SVGAGI. V dropped 2 bases and J dropped 4 bases, with 8 bases sitting between them. CDR3 bases: TGTGCCAGCAGTTACCGGGGGCCCTATGGCTACACCTTC. Protein sequence: CASSYRGPYGYTF.

The chain combines TRBV13 with TRBJ2-5; possibly TRBD1 or TRBD2 for D (5 bases each). The CDR3 has 13 residues. The V gene lost 5 bases and the J gene lost 4 bases, with 11 bases spanning the gap. CDR1 and CDR2 from the germline V gene are PRHDT and FYEKMQ (reference sequence). For the CDR3, the DNA is TGTGCCAGCAGCCTGGGACCGGCAGAGACCCAGTACTTC. Protein sequence: CASSLGPAETQYF.

This chain connects TRBV11-2 to TRBJ2-3; 8 positions agree with TRBD1. The germline CDR1 and CDR2 sequences are SGHAT and FQNNGV. Unmatched junction bases numbered 7, after V lost 7 bases and J lost 1 base. CDR3 length: 15 residues. The CDR3 is CASNATGAGTDTQYF. Here the CDR3 DNA reads TGTGCCAGCAACGCGACAGGGGCTGGCACAGATACGCAGTATTTT.

A few counts support this clonotype. The DNA for the CDR3 is TGTGCCATCACGGCGGGAAGAAACACTGAAGCTTTCTTT. Translation: CAITAGRNTEAFF. V is TRBV10-3 and J is TRBJ1-1; unclear D gene. There are 13 residues in the CDR3. Trimming stripped 7 bases from V and 2 bases from J, with 11 bases between. Germline lookup yields CDR1 ENHRY and CDR2 SYGVKD.

This chain uses TRBV6-6 with TRBJ2-3; unclear D gene. The V gene's germline CDR1 is MNHNY and CDR2 SVGAGI (reference sequence). This CDR3 region has 11 residues. CDR3 DNA: TGTGCTGCAACCTCGACGGATACGCAGTATTTT. Protein product: CAATSTDTQYF.

The rearrangement joins TRBV5-1 to TRBJ1-4, with unresolved D. Deletions cut 3 bases from V and 5 bases from J, with 8 bases between. The CDR3 contains 13 residues. Looked up from germline, CDR1 is SGHRS and CDR2 is YFSETQ. The CDR3 DNA is TGCGCCAGCAGCTCGGCCCCGAATGAAAAACTGTTTTTT. Its protein product is CASSSAPNEKLFF.

The V gene is TRBV12-3 or TRBV12-4, the J gene TRBJ2-7, with a weak D call TRBD1 (5 bases). The CDR3 spans 14 residues. Trimming removed 1 base at V and 5 bases at J, with 12 bases between. This CDR3 is CASSLDQTEDEQYF. The DNA of the CDR3 is TGTGCCAGCAGTTTAGACCAGACAGAAGACGAGCAGTACTTC.

The chain employs TRBV20-1 and TRBJ2-7; 7 bases align to TRBD2. Losses at the gene ends were 4 bases for V and 1 base for J; bases not matched to a gene: 10. The CDR3 runs to 15 residues. The germline gives CDR1 DFQATT, CDR2 SNEGSKA (reference sequence). CDR3 nucleotides: TGCAGTGCTACCCAGAACCCAGCGGGATCCTACGAGCAGTACGTC. Its translation is CSATQNPAGSYEQYV.

This clonotype occurred a few times. J is TRBJ2-5 and V is TRBV12-3 or TRBV12-4, with 10 bases that match TRBD2. Trimming removed 8 bases from V and 5 bases from J; junction bases left unmatched: 8. CDR3 size: 14 residues. Written as DNA, the CDR3 is TGTGCCAGCCGATTGGGACTAGCGATTGAGACCCAGTACTTC. This gives the protein CASRLGLAIETQYF.

The CDR3 bases are TGTGCCAGCAGTGAGGAGACAGGGGGCCCAGATACGCAGTATTTT. It specifies CASSEETGGPDTQYF. V gene TRBV6-4 combines with J gene TRBJ2-3; TRBD1 agrees at 10 bases. Germline V lookup: CDR1 MRHNA, CDR2 SNTAGT. Unmatched junction bases numbered 4, after V lost 3 bases and J lost 4 bases. This CDR3 has 15 residues.

This clonotype was seen a handful of times. The chain combines TRBV7-2 with TRBJ2-2; 7 bases line up with TRBD1. After removal of 5 bases from V and 0 bases from J, the junction contained 6 bases not matched to a gene. Looked up from germline, CDR1 is SGHTA and CDR2 is FQGNSA. CDR3 length: 16 residues. The CDR3 sequence: CASSPGTAANTGELFF. The CDR3 DNA reads as TGTGCCAGCAGCCCGGGGACAGCTGCGAACACCGGGGAGCTGTTTTTT.

The chain employs TRBV29-1 and TRBJ2-5; possible D gene TRBD1, 6 bases. CDR1 SQVTM and CDR2 ANQGSEA come from the germline V gene. The CDR3 totals 13 residues. The V end was cut by 6 bases, the J end by 5 bases, with 16 bases between. CDR3 sequence: CSVPQGVMETQYF. The CDR3 DNA follows: TGCAGCGTCCCACAGGGAGTTATGGAGACCCAGTACTTC.

V and J are TRBV6-6 and TRBJ1-1, with D uncertain. Germline V gene lookup returns CDR1 MNHNY and CDR2 SVGAGI (reference sequence). CDR3 size: 13 residues. V dropped 6 bases and J dropped 1 base, with 9 bases sitting between them. The CDR3 DNA reads TGTGCCAGCAGAGGTACAGAGAACACTGAAGCTTTCTTT. Its protein is CASRGTENTEAFF.

This clonotype has more than one count but fewer than ten. This sequence joins TRBV7-9 and TRBJ2-5; D may be TRBD1 (6 bases). The germline V gene has CDR1 SEHNR and CDR2 FQNEAQ (reference sequence). The V and J ends lost 4 bases and 9 bases respectively, with 18 bases between them. The CDR3 runs to 14 residues. In nucleotides, the CDR3 is TGTGCCAGCAGCTCCTCGACAGGACCAACGGCCCAGTACTTC. Encoded protein: CASSSSTGPTAQYF.

The chain recombines TRBV11-1 with TRBJ2-3; no clear D. CDR3 length equals 13 residues. With 4 bases removed from V and 3 bases from J, the gap between germline ends came to 8 bases. Germline V CDR1 and CDR2: SGHAT, FQDESV (reference sequence). CDR3 sequence: CASSSIGTDTQYF. CDR3 DNA: TGTGCCAGCAGCTCGATCGGGACAGATACGCAGTATTTT.

The chain joins TRBV11-2 to TRBJ2-1, with 9 bases aligning to TRBD2. The junction had 6 bases not matched to a gene; V was cut back by 5 bases and J by 10 bases. CDR1 is SGHAT and CDR2 is FQNNGV in the germline V gene. The CDR3 is 13 amino acids. CDR3 nucleotides: TGTGCCAGCAGCCCTCGCCTAGCGGGGGAGCAGTTCTTC. Amino acids: CASSPRLAGEQFF.

This clonotype was picked up a small number of times. The chain employs TRBV4-1 and TRBJ2-6, with D hard to call. This CDR3 comprises 16 residues. V was shortened by 1 base and J by 2 bases, with 9 bases between the two germline ends. Germline V lookup: CDR1 MGHRA, CDR2 YSYEKL. For the CDR3, the DNA is TGCGCCAGCAGCCAAGTTTGGCCCACTGGGGCCAACGTCCTGACTTTC. It specifies CASSQVWPTGANVLTF.

This clonotype was counted a few times. The chain couples TRBV7-2 to TRBJ1-1; D may be TRBD1 (5 bases). The ends were cut back, 4 bases at V and 3 bases at J, with 9 bases in the middle. The CDR3 sequence is 13 residues long. The V gene's germline CDR1 is SGHTA and CDR2 FQGNSA. CDR3 sequence: CASSSDTYTEAFF. CDR3 nucleotides: TGTGCCAGCAGCTCGGACACTTACACTGAAGCTTTCTTT.

The chain uses TRBV7-6 and TRBJ2-2; D may be TRBD1 or TRBD2 (5 bases each). V lost 8 bases, J lost 12 bases, and 13 bases lay in between. Germline V gives CDR1 SGHVS, CDR2 FNYEAQ. The CDR3 runs to 11 residues. CDR3 protein: CASVRGLQLFF. DNA for the CDR3: TGTGCCAGCGTACGGGGCCTACAGCTGTTTTTT.